Below, 19 T cell receptor beta chains from the same sample are listed, as sequenced in a study of blood T cell repertoires in COVID-19. Profiling relied on immunoSEQ multiplex PCR, and the TCRdb table lists in-frame clones only, not all of them. In the table there are fewer than 25,000 clones, about 89% of which are singletons. The sequencing input was peripheral blood. Every receptor here comes from a human donor in a cohort sampled during active COVID-19.

The chain combines TRBV24-1 with TRBJ2-5; 8 bases line up with TRBD1. Germline V gives CDR1 KGHDR, CDR2 SFDVKD. The length of the CDR3 is 14 residues. The trim removed 4 bases at V and 3 bases at J, leaving 3 bases unmatched. The CDR3 region is CATSEPTGEETQYF. CDR3 nucleotides: TGTGCCACCAGTGAGCCGACAGGGGAAGAGACCCAGTACTTC.

The chain combines TRBV30 with TRBJ2-7; 12 nucleotides agree with TRBD1. Germline V gene data show CDR1 as GTSNPN and CDR2 as SVGIG (reference sequence). After removal of 5 bases from V and 3 bases from J, the junction contained 8 bases not matched to a gene. The CDR3 runs to 15 residues. The DNA of the CDR3 is TGTGCCTGGTACCCCGGGACAGGGGGCAGCTACGAGCAGTACTTC. This codes for CAWYPGTGGSYEQYF.

The rearrangement joins TRBV19 to TRBJ1-3, with 8 bases fitting TRBD1. Trimming cost V 7 bases and J 4 bases; bases outside gene matches: 15. CDR1 is LNHDA and CDR2 is SQIVND in the germline V gene (reference sequence). The CDR3 runs 17 residues. The CDR3 DNA follows: TGTGCCAGTACGTCCGGACAGGGAACTCGAGGAGGAAACACCATATATTTT. Amino acid sequence: CASTSGQGTRGGNTIYF.

The rearrangement joins TRBV3-1 (or the pseudogene TRBV3-2) to TRBJ2-2; a weak D match, TRBD1 (6 bases). From germline, CDR1 is LGHDT and CDR2 YNNKEL (reference sequence). The CDR3 consists of 16 residues. With 0 bases removed from V and 5 bases from J, the gap between germline ends came to 13 bases. This CDR3 is CASSQEGAGKTGELFF. The CDR3, as DNA: TGTGCCAGCAGCCAAGAGGGGGCAGGGAAAACCGGGGAGCTGTTTTTT.

In this sample, this clone turned up once. The rearrangement links TRBV4-2 to TRBJ2-7, with 9 bases fitting TRBD2. Trimming at V came to 0 bases and at J to 0 bases, leaving 6 bases not matched to a gene. CDR1 and CDR2 from the germline V gene are LGHNA and YNFKEQ. The CDR3 length is 17 residues. The DNA for the CDR3 is TGTGCCAGCAGCCAAGAAGTGCTAGCGGGGCGCTCCTACGAGCAGTACTTC. This encodes CASSQEVLAGRSYEQYF.

V is TRBV9 and J is TRBJ1-1; maybe TRBD1 (6 bases). Trimming left V 0 bases short and J 4 bases short, with 13 bases between. This CDR3 region has 15 residues. Germline V gives CDR1 SGDLS, CDR2 YYNGEE. The CDR3 here is CASSVGGPGATEAFF. The CDR3 bases are TGTGCCAGCAGCGTAGGGGGGCCGGGCGCCACTGAAGCTTTCTTT.

The chain joins TRBV7-8 to TRBJ1-1; the D is unclear. The CDR3 has 15 residues. Trimming shortened V by 5 bases and J by 4 bases, and 17 bases separated the two germline ends. Germline V CDR1 and CDR2: SGHVS, FQNEAQ. The CDR3 here is CASSPNTGEATEAFF. The CDR3 DNA reads TGTGCCAGCAGCCCTAACACCGGCGAGGCCACTGAAGCTTTCTTT.

The chain couples TRBV27 to TRBJ1-6; TRBD1 matches 11 bases. The germline V gene encodes CDR1 MNHEY and CDR2 SMNVEV (reference sequence). The CDR3 spans 17 residues. The J segment lost 8 bases and the V segment lost 5 bases, leaving 11 bases of the junction unmatched. DNA for the CDR3: TGTGCCAGCAGTGCAACCTGGGGACAGGGGGTTTATTCACCCCTCCACTTT. Translating gives CASSATWGQGVYSPLHF.

The chain uses TRBV7-9 and TRBJ2-1; D remains unclear. Germline CDR1 SEHNR, CDR2 FQNEAQ (reference sequence). The length of the CDR3 is 13 residues. V was trimmed by 1 base and J by 4 bases, leaving 5 bases between them. CDR3 in amino acids: CASSLDMYNEQFF. The DNA of the CDR3 is TGTGCCAGCAGCTTAGACATGTACAATGAGCAGTTCTTC.

The chain has TRBV5-1 and TRBJ2-1, with D unclear. The CDR3 runs to 15 residues. CDR1 is SGHRS and CDR2 is YFSETQ in the germline V gene. V dropped 0 bases and J dropped 6 bases, with 13 bases sitting between them. Here the CDR3 reads CASSLAAQSVNEQFF. The CDR3 DNA follows: TGCGCCAGCAGCTTGGCCGCTCAGTCCGTCAATGAGCAGTTCTTC.

This chain links TRBV28 with TRBJ2-7; D not certain. The germline CDR1 and CDR2 sequences are MDHEN and SYDVKM. Deletions cut 4 bases from V and 5 bases from J, with 9 bases between. The CDR3 spans 12 residues. Here the CDR3 DNA reads TGTGCCAGCAGTTCCCCCGGTAACGAGCAGTACTTC. Translation gives CASSSPGNEQYF. The complete variable domain, with remaining parts taken from reference TRBV28 and TRBJ2-7, reads DVKVTQSSRYLVKRTGEKVFLECVQDMDHENMFWYRQDPGLGLRLIYFSYDVKMKEKGDIPEGYSVSREKKERFSLILESASTNQTSMYLCASSSPGNEQYFGPGTRLTVT.

The chain has TRBV10-3 and TRBJ1-3, with D possibly being TRBD1 (6 bases). The CDR3 runs 15 residues. Germline lookup yields CDR1 ENHRY and CDR2 SYGVKD. Trimming cost V 6 bases and J 0 bases, with 12 bases left between them. CDR3 in amino acids: CAISRQANSGNTIYF. CDR3 coding DNA: TGTGCCATCAGCCGACAGGCTAACTCTGGAAACACCATATATTTT.

The V gene is TRBV7-2, the J gene TRBJ2-7; possibly TRBD1 for D (5 bases). The V and J ends lost 5 bases and 3 bases respectively, with 17 bases between them. Germline V lookup: CDR1 SGHTA, CDR2 FQGNSA. This CDR3 has 15 residues. The CDR3: CASSPGAKKSYEQYF. CDR3 DNA: TGTGCCAGCAGCCCTGGGGCTAAGAAAAGCTACGAGCAGTACTTC. Together with reference TRBV7-2 and TRBJ2-7, the CDR3 gives the full variable domain: GAGVSQSPSNKVTEKGKDVELRCDPISGHTALYWYRQSLGQGLEFLIYFQGNSAPDKSGLPSDRFSAERTGGSVSTLTIQRTQQEDSAVYLCASSPGAKKSYEQYFGPGTRLTVT.

The chain is built from TRBV27 and TRBJ2-7; D unclear. This CDR3 region has 13 residues. Trimming removed 4 bases at V and 5 bases at J, with 12 bases between. Per germline, CDR1 MNHEY and CDR2 SMNVEV (reference sequence). As DNA, the CDR3 is TGTGCCAGCAGTTCGGTGAGGTTAAACGAGCAGTACTTC. As protein: CASSSVRLNEQYF.

This chain connects TRBV27 to TRBJ2-1, with D tentatively TRBD2 (5 bases). Germline CDR1 MNHEY, CDR2 SMNVEV (reference sequence). Trimming pared 9 bases from V and 0 bases from J, leaving 27 bases between. The CDR3 contains 19 residues. CDR3 region: CARRLYLGKGVGSYNEQFF. The CDR3 DNA reads TGTGCCAGACGCTTGTATTTGGGGAAGGGAGTCGGCTCCTACAATGAGCAGTTCTTC.

This clone was seen a few times. The V gene is TRBV5-8, the J gene TRBJ2-7; the match to TRBD2 covers 9 bases. This CDR3 has 15 amino acids. V was clipped by 2 bases and J by 2 bases; unmatched bases: 5. Per germline, CDR1 SGHTS and CDR2 YDEGEE. The CDR3 loop is CASSLVAGGPYEQYF. The CDR3 DNA reads as TGTGCCAGCAGCTTAGTGGCGGGAGGGCCCTACGAGCAGTACTTC. The variable domain in full, with the rest retrieved from reference TRBV5-8 and TRBJ2-7, is EAGVTQSPTHLIKTRGQQATLRCSPISGHTSVYWYQQALGLGLQFLLWYDEGEERNRGNFPPRFSGRQFPNYSSELNVNALELEDSALYLCASSLVAGGPYEQYFGPGTRLTVT.

This clone was seen only a few times. V gene TRBV7-7 combines with J gene TRBJ2-7, with 15 bases fitting TRBD2. Germline V gene sequence: CDR1 SSHAT, CDR2 FNYEAQ (reference sequence). V was clipped by 5 bases and J by 6 bases; unmatched bases: 2. The CDR3 length is 14 residues. CDR3 DNA: TGTGCCAGCAGCCCGGGACTAGCGGGAGGCGAGCAGTACTTC. Residues: CASSPGLAGGEQYF.

V and J are TRBV30 and TRBJ2-3; the D gene is possibly TRBD2 (5 bases). With 8 bases removed from V and 1 base from J, the gap between germline ends came to 13 bases. The CDR3 consists of 13 residues. CDR1 and CDR2 from the germline V gene are GTSNPN and SVGIG (reference sequence). The CDR3 DNA sequence: TGTGCCGTCTCAGCGGTCCGCACAGATACGCAGTATTTT. Translation: CAVSAVRTDTQYF.

This clone has just one count. The V call is TRBV27, the J call TRBJ1-2; TRBD1 matches 8 bases. Germline lookup yields CDR1 MNHEY and CDR2 SMNVEV (reference sequence). The CDR3 loop spans 14 amino acids. V shed 3 bases, J shed 3 bases, and the junction held 3 bases outside the gene matches. This chain's CDR3 is CASSLGTGHYGYTF. DNA of the CDR3: TGTGCCAGCAGTTTGGGGACAGGACACTATGGCTACACCTTC.